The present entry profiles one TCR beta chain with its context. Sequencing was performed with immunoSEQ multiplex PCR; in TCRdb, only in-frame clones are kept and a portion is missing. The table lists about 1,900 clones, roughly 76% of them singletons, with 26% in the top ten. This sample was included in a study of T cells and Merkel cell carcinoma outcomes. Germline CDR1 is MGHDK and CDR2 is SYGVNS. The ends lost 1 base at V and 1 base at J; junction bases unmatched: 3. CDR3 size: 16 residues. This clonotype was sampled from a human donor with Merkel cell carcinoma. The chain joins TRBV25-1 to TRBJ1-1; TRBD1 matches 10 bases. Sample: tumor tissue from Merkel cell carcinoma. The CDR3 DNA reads TGTGCCAGCAGTGAATCTGGACAGGGGGGGAACACTGAAGCTTTCTTT. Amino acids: CASSESGQGGNTEAFF.